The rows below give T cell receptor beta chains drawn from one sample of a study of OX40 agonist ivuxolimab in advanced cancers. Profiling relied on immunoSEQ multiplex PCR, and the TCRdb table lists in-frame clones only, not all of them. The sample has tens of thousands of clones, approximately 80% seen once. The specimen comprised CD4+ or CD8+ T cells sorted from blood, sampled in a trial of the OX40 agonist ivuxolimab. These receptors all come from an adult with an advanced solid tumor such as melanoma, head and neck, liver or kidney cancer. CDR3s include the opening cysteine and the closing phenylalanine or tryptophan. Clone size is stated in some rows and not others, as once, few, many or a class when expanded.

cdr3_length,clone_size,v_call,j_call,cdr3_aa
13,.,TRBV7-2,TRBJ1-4,CASSLASNEKLFF
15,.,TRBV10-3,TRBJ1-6,CAISEGGRANSPLHF
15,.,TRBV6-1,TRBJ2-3,CASRFGLAGADTQYF
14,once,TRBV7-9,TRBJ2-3,CASSRSSGTDTQYF
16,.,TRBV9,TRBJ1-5,CASSPGRGQDNQPQHF
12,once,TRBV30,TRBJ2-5,CAWSRGVETQYF
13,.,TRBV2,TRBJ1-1,CASSEGVTLEAFF
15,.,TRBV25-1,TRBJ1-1,CASRPTTGYLPEAFF
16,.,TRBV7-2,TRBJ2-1,CASSLVSGSSYNEQFF
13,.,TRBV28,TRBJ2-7,CASSFQGYYEQYF
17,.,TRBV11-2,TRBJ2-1,CASSLGLRGRGSNEQFF
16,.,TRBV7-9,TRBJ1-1,CASTMTGGVLNTEAFF
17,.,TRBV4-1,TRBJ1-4,CASSQGDRGITNEKLFF
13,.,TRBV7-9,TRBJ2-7,CASGAGQAYEQYF
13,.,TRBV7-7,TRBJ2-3,CASSSWGADTQYF
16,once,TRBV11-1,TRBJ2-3,CASSLLAGGPTDTQYF
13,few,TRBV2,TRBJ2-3,CASSADYADTQYF
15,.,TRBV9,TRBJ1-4,CASSGTGQHNEKLFF
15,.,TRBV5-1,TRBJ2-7,CASSLEGTAFYEQYF
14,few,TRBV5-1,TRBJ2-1,CASYGDYSYNEQFF
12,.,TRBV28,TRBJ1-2,CASSLWDTGYTF
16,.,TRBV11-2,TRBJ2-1,CASSLVRASGGREQFF
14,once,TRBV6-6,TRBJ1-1,CASSYRQGGTEAFF
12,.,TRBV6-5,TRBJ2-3,CASRPSLDTQYF
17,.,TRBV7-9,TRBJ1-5,CASSLARGGVGTQPQHF
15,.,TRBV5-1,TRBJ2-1,CASSSQTSGGNEQFF
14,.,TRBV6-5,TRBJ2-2,CASLSVAGTGELFF
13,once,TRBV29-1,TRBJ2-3,CSAVIRTTDTQYF
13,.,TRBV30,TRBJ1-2,CAWSVSLSYGYTF
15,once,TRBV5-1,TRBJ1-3,CASSSEGSSGNTIYF
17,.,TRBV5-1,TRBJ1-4,CASTLGREPQTNEKLFF
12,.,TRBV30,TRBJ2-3,CAWGGTPDTQYF
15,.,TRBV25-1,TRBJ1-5,CASSEDRTDLQPQHF
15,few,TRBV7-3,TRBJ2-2,CASSLLAGEGGELFF
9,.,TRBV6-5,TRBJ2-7,CAVSVEQYF
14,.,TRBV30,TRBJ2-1,CAWSPGLAFNEQFF
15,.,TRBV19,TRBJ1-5,CASSIGGGQGAPQHF
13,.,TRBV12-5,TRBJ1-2,CASGRTGFYGYTF
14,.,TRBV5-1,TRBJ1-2,CASSPSRSGGGYTF
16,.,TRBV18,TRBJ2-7,CASSIFLSGSPYEQYF
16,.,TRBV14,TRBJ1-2,CASSLQGYLTGEGYTF
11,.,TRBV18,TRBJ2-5,CASSSGETQYF
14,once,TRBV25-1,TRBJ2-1,CATSGQGFYNEQFF
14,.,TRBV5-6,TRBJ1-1,CASSLVGGTTEAFF
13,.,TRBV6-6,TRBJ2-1,CASSPSTYNEQFF
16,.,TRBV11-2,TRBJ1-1,CASSLVEAFARPEAFF
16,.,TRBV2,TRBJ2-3,CASSEKVVARTDTQYF
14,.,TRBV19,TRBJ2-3,CASSLRTGGDTQYF
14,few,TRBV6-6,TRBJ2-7,CASSYSNRGNEQYF
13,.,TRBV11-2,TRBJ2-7,CASSLTQNYEQYF
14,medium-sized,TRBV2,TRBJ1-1,CASTYSGGDTEAFF
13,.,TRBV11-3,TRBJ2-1,CASSRLRDWEQFF
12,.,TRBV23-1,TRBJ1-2,CASRRGSYGYTF
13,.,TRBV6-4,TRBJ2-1,CASGSGTHNEQFF
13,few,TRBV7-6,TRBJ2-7,CASSSTAGYEQYF
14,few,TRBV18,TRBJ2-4,CASSPSTRGNIQYF